These T cell receptor beta chains were read from a single sample in a study of monozygotic twins with inflammatory bowel disease. No DNA is given; TCRdb re-called the 5' RACE reads and lists each CDR3 protein once. The table lists 330,000 or so distinct CDR3 sequences. The sequencing sample was made of blood. Source of these receptors: a human donor with ulcerative colitis or Crohn's disease, or a healthy co-twin of an affected twin (not recorded which). CDR3s include the opening cysteine and the closing phenylalanine or tryptophan.

v_call	j_call	cdr3_aa
TRBV7-9	TRBJ1-4	CASSLTTATNEKLFF
TRBV30	TRBJ1-2	CAWSPRTDGYTF
TRBV20-1	TRBJ2-2	CSARVGDRGNTGELFF
TRBV5-1	TRBJ2-6	CASSTTRSGANVLTF
TRBV20-1	TRBJ1-1	CSAMGREGAEAFF
TRBV20-1	TRBJ2-7	CSAARGQGASEQYF
TRBV7-8	TRBJ2-1	CASSSPEGQYHNEQFF
TRBV7-8	TRBJ2-7	CASSPQPGGPYEQYF
TRBV7-2	TRBJ2-5	CASSLGDSNYF
TRBV12-3/TRBV12-4	TRBJ1-5	CASSQPQGHQPQHF
TRBV5-1	TRBJ2-1	CASGAGGFSYNEQFF
TRBV27	TRBJ2-7	CASSPRTSGSEQYF
TRBV20-1	TRBJ2-1	CSALRTGPDEQFF
TRBV5-1	TRBJ2-2	CASSAGQPGGELFF
TRBV12-3/TRBV12-4	TRBJ1-2	CASSFSLAGISNYGYTF
TRBV20-1	TRBJ2-1	CSATLAGVWNEQFF
TRBV6-5	TRBJ1-4	CASSYSRPGQHEKLFF
TRBV12-3/TRBV12-4	TRBJ2-2	CASSTGTSGGRGTGELFF
TRBV5-1	TRBJ1-4	CASKDRSATNEKLFF
TRBV10-3	TRBJ1-2	CAISESDYGYTF
TRBV29-1	TRBJ2-1	CSVEGGASGISFYNEQFF
TRBV7-8	TRBJ1-1	CASSPSLQQGARAFF
TRBV16	TRBJ1-2	CASSRDLYGYTF
TRBV30	TRBJ2-3	CAWSRPGRTDTQYF
TRBV5-1	TRBJ2-3	CASSRGASSGTSTDTQYF
TRBV2	TRBJ1-5	CASSVEGVGSNQPQHF
TRBV7-2	TRBJ2-3	CASSSLDTQYF
TRBV27	TRBJ2-1	CASSRTTSGSYNEQFF
TRBV12-3/TRBV12-4	TRBJ2-3	CASRPDGLAGLADTQYF
TRBV28	TRBJ1-2	CASSSWAGGNYGYTF
TRBV11-1	TRBJ2-6	CASSLRPPGAGSGANVLTF
TRBV25-1	TRBJ2-1	CASSEFEYNEQFF
TRBV30	TRBJ2-5	CAWSVRGLRETQYF
TRBV5-1	TRBJ1-2	CASSLGTDNYGYTF
TRBV27	TRBJ1-2	CASSEVGQSHGYTF
TRBV9	TRBJ2-1	CASSGRQGSYNEQFF
TRBV11-2	TRBJ1-6	CASSRTGLANSPLHF
TRBV11-2	TRBJ1-5	CASSQDTAQPQHF
TRBV5-1	TRBJ2-7	CASSLATSGSLASYEQYF
TRBV10-1	TRBJ2-3	CASSAGGTDTQYF
TRBV5-1	TRBJ1-1	CASSLFGQGMNTEAFF
TRBV10-3	TRBJ1-4	CATAQGPNEKLFF
TRBV11-2	TRBJ2-2	CASSPSPGAVMLSGELFF
TRBV5-6	TRBJ2-6	CASSLTQTISGANVLTF
TRBV9	TRBJ2-3	CASSAGSTDTQYF